This T cell receptor beta chain was recovered during a study of T cell changes during pregnancy in multiple sclerosis. Relative to its sample, this clone is medium-sized (0.01 to 0.1%). Clones were read by immunoSEQ multiplex PCR, and TCRdb kept only the in-frame ones, dropping some. The data contain 15,000 to 20,000 clones, approximately 81% of them seen just once; the ten biggest clones take up over 9%. Germline CDR1 reads SGHAT; CDR2 reads FQNNGV. Unmatched junction bases numbered 7, after V lost 4 bases and J lost 4 bases. The CDR3 spans 15 residues. This sequence was found in a female donor with multiple sclerosis, enrolled in a pregnancy study. The chain has TRBV11-2 and TRBJ2-7, with 10 nucleotides matching TRBD1. The sample consisted of CD8+ T cells from peripheral blood mononuclear cells, taken after pregnancy. The CDR3 here is CASSSGTGEGYEQYF. The CDR3 nucleotides are TGTGCCAGCAGCTCAGGGACAGGGGAGGGATACGAGCAGTACTTC.